Following are 10 T cell receptor beta chains from one sample sequenced in a study of cytomegalovirus exposure and HLA in healthy donors. The PCR was carried out with 60 Vbeta primers and 13 Jbeta primers. TCRdb's copy holds only in-frame clones and misses some; the assay was immunoSEQ multiplex PCR. Of fewer than 55,000 clones listed, roughly 72% are singletons. Sequenced sample: PBMCs. The receptors stem from a woman in her forties or fifties in good health and CMV-seropositive.

This chain uses TRBV27 with TRBJ1-2; D unresolved. In germline, CDR1 is MNHEY, CDR2 SMNVEV (reference sequence). V dropped 4 bases and J dropped 5 bases, with 20 bases sitting between them. The CDR3 covers 16 residues. CDR3 coding DNA: TGTGCCAGCAGTTCTATAGCGCGTCCCCGCTTTTATGGCTACACCTTC. Translation gives CASSSIARPRFYGYTF.

J is TRBJ2-3 and V is TRBV9; D is undetermined. Germline loops: CDR1 SGDLS, CDR2 YYNGEE. The V gene lost 4 bases and the J gene lost 2 bases, with 5 bases spanning the gap. The CDR3 totals 12 residues. Here the CDR3 DNA reads TGTGCCAGCAGCACTTACACAGATACGCAGTATTTT. Translation gives CASSTYTDTQYF.

This chain uses TRBV11-2 with TRBJ1-2; 7 bases fit TRBD1. Germline V CDR1 and CDR2: SGHAT, FQNNGV. J lost 8 bases, V lost 3 bases, and 9 bases had no gene match. The CDR3 runs to 14 residues. The CDR3 bases are TGTGCCAGCAGCTTCCAAGGACAGGCTATGGGCTACACCTTC. It codes for CASSFQGQAMGYTF.

The chain links TRBV7-9 to TRBJ2-7; D is perhaps TRBD1 (6 bases). Trimming shortened V by 0 bases and J by 1 base, and 7 bases separated the two germline ends. Per the germline V gene, CDR1 is SEHNR and CDR2 is FQNEAQ (reference sequence). This CDR3 has 14 residues. CDR3 in DNA: TGTGCCAGCAGCTTAGCGACAGGTTCCTACGAGCAGTACTTC. Its translation is CASSLATGSYEQYF.

The V call is TRBV13, the J call TRBJ1-1, with D tentatively TRBD1 (5 bases). The V and J ends lost 2 bases and 8 bases respectively, with 9 bases between them. Germline CDR1 and CDR2: PRHDT and FYEKMQ (reference sequence). CDR3 length: 12 amino acids. The DNA of the CDR3 is TGTGCCAGCAGCTTAATGACAGCCGAAGCTTTCTTT. Translation gives CASSLMTAEAFF.

This chain's CDR3 is CASSGSHTNTGELFF. CDR3 in DNA: TGTGCCAGCAGCGGTAGCCACACTAACACCGGGGAGCTGTTTTTT. The J gene is TRBJ2-2, the V gene TRBV7-2; D unresolved. The ends were cut back, 5 bases at V and 2 bases at J, with 12 bases in the middle. Per germline, CDR1 SGHTA and CDR2 FQGNSA. The CDR3 has 15 amino acids.

This clone was counted only a few times. The chain is built from TRBV4-3 and TRBJ2-3; 8 bases match TRBD2. The CDR3 has 17 residues. CDR1 and CDR2 (germline): LGHNA, YSLEER. With 9 bases clipped from V and 0 bases from J, the junction kept 14 bases outside the gene matches. CDR3 DNA: TGCGCCAGTAAAATATCCCCCGGGACTAGTAGCACAGATACGCAGTATTTT. The encoded protein is CASKISPGTSSTDTQYF.

The chain combines TRBV28 with TRBJ2-7; 15 nucleotides align to TRBD2. The CDR3 has 18 residues. The trim removed 4 bases at V and 12 bases at J, leaving 19 bases unmatched. Germline V gene sequence: CDR1 MDHEN, CDR2 SYDVKM. The CDR3 is CASSSHSVQGTSGRHGYF. Written as DNA, the CDR3 is TGTGCCAGCAGTTCTCATTCGGTGCAAGGGACTAGCGGGAGGCACGGGTACTTC.

This clone was seen repeatedly, ten times or more. The chain couples TRBV6-4 to TRBJ1-1; 9 bases are a match to TRBD1. The CDR3 extends over 15 amino acids. Trimming took 5 bases from V and 12 from J; bases not matched to a gene: 16. Germline CDR1 MRHNA, CDR2 SNTAGT. DNA for the CDR3: TGTGCCAGCAGTCCCACAGGGGGCCGTGGGCCGGGTACTTTCTTT. Its protein is CASSPTGGRGPGTFF.

The chain recombines TRBV19 with TRBJ2-3; the D is unclear. The CDR3 consists of 12 residues. The V and J ends lost 5 bases and 4 bases respectively, with 7 bases between them. The germline V gene has CDR1 LNHDA and CDR2 SQIVND (reference sequence). The CDR3 loop reads CASSGPSDTQYF. The DNA for the CDR3 is TGTGCCAGTAGTGGCCCGTCAGATACGCAGTATTTT.